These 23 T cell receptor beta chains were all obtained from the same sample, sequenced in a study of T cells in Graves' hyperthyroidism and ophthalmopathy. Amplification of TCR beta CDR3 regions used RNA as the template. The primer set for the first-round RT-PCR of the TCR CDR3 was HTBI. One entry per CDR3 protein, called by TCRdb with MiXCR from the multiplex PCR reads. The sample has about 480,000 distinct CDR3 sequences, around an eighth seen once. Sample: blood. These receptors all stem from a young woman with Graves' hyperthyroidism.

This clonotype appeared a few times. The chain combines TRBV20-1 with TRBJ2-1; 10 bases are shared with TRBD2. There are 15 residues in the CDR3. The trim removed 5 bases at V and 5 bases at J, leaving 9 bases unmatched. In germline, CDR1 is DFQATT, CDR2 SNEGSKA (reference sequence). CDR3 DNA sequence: TGCAGTGCTCCCAGGGGGACTAGCGTTCACAATGAGCAGTTCTTC. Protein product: CSAPRGTSVHNEQFF.

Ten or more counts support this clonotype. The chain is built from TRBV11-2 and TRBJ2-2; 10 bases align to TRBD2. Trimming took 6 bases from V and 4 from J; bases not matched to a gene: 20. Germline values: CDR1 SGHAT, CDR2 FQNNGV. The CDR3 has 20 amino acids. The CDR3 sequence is CASSRGRGLAVSPGTGELFF. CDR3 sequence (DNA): TGTGCCAGCAGTCGAGGTCGAGGACTAGCGGTCTCCCCAGGCACCGGGGAGCTGTTTTTT.

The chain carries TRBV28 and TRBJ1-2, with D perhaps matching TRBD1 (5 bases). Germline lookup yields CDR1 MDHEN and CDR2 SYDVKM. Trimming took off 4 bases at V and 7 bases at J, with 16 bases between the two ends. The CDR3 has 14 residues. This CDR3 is CASSSPGGRRGYTF. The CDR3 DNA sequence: TGTGCCAGCAGTTCACCCGGGGGACGTCGTGGCTACACCTTC.

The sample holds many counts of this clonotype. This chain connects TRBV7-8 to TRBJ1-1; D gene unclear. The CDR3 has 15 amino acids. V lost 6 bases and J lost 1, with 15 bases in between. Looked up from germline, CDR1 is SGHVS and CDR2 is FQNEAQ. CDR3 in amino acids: CASSAEEWRNTEAFF. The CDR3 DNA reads TGTGCCAGCAGTGCCGAGGAGTGGAGGAACACTGAAGCTTTCTTT.

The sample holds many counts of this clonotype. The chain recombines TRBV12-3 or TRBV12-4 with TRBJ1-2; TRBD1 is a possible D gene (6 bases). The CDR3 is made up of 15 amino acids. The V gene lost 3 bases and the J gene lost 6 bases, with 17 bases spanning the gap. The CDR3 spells CASSLGRGSQNGYTF. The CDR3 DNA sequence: TGTGCCAGCAGTTTGGGCAGGGGTTCGCAGAATGGCTACACCTTC.

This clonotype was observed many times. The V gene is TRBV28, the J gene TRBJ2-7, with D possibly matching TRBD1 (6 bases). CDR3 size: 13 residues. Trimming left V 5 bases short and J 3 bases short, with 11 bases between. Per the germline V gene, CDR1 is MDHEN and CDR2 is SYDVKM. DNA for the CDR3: TGTGCCAGCAGTGACCGGGACAACTACGAGCAGTACTTC. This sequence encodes CASSDRDNYEQYF.

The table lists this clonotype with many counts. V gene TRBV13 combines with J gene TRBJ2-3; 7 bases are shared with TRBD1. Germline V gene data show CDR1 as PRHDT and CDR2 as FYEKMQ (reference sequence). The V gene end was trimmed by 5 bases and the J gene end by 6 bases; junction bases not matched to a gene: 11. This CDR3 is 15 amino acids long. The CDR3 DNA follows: TGTGCCAGCAGCCCTCTCCAGGGGGAAAAGGATACGCAGTATTTT. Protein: CASSPLQGEKDTQYF.

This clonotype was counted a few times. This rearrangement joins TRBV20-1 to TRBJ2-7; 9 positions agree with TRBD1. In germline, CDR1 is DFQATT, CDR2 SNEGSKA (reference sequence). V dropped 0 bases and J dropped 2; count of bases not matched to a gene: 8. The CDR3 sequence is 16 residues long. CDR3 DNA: TGCAGTGCTAGAGAAATTCCGGGACAGGGCGCCTACGAGCAGTACTTC. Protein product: CSAREIPGQGAYEQYF.

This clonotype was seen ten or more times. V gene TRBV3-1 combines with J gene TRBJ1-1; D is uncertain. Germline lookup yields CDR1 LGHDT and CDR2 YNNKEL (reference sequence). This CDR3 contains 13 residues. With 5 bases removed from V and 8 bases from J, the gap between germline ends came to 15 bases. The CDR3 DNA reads TGTGCCAGCAGCTACCTACATCACGGGGAAGCTTTCTTT. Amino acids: CASSYLHHGEAFF.

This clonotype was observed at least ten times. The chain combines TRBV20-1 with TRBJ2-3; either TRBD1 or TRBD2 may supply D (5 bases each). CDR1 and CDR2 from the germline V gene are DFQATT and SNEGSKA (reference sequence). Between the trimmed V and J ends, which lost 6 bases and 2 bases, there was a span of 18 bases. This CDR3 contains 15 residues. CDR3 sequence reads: CSAKGTNYLTDTQYF. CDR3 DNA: TGCAGTGCCAAAGGGACGAACTACCTCACAGATACGCAGTATTTT.

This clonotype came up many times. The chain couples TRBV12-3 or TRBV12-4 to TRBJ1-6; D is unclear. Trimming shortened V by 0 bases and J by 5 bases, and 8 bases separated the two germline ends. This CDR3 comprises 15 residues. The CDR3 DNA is TGTGCCAGCAGTTTAGCGTCTGGGGATAATTCACCCCTCCACTTT. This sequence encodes CASSLASGDNSPLHF.

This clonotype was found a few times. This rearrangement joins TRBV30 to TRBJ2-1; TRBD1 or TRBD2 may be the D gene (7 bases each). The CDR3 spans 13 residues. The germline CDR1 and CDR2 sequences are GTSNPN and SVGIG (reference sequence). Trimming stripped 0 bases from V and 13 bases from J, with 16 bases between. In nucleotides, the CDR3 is TGTGCCTGGAGTGTAGTGGGGGGGACAGTCCAGTTCTTC. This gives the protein CAWSVVGGTVQFF.

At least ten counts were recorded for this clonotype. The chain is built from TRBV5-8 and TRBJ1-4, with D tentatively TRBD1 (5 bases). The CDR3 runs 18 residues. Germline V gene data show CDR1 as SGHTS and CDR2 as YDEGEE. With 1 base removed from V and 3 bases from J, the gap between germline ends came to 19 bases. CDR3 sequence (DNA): TGTGCCAGCAGCTTGTCAGGGTTCCATTGGGGACCTAATGAAAAACTGTTTTTT. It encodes CASSLSGFHWGPNEKLFF.

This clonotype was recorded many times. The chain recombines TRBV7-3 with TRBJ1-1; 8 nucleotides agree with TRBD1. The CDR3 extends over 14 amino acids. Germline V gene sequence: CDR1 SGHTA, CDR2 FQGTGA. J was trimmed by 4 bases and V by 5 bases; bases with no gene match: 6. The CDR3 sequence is CASSPRGPRTEAFF. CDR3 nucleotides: TGTGCCAGCAGCCCCAGGGGGCCGCGCACTGAAGCTTTCTTT.

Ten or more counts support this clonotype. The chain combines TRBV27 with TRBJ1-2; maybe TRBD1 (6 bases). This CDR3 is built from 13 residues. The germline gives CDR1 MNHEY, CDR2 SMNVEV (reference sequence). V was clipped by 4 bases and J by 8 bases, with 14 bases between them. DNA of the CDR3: TGTGCCAGCAGTTCCGGGATCAGGGGAGGCTACACCTTC. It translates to CASSSGIRGGYTF.

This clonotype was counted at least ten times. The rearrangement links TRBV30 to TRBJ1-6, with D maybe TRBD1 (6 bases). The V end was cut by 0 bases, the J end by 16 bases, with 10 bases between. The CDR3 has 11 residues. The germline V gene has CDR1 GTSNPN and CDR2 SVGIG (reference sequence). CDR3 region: CAWSVWTELHF. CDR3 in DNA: TGTGCCTGGAGTGTTTGGACAGAGCTCCACTTT. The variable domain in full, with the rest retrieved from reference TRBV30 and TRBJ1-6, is SQTIHQWPATLVQPVGSPLSLECTVEGTSNPNLYWYRQAAGRGLQLLFYSVGIGQISSEVPQNLSASRPQDRQFILSSKKLLLSDSGFYLCAWSVWTELHFGNGTRLTVT.

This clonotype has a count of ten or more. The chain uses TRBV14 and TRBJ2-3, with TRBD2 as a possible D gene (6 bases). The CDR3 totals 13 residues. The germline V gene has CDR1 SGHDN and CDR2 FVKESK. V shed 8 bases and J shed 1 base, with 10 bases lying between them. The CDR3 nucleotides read TGTGCCAGCCAGCGGGTGGGCACAGATACGCAGTATTTT. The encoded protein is CASQRVGTDTQYF.

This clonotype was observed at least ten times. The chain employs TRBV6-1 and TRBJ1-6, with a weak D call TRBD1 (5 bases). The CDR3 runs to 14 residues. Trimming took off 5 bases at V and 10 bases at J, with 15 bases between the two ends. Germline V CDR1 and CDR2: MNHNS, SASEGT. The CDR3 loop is CASSLSSGTSPLHF. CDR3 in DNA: TGTGCCAGCAGTTTATCCTCCGGGACCTCACCCCTCCACTTT.

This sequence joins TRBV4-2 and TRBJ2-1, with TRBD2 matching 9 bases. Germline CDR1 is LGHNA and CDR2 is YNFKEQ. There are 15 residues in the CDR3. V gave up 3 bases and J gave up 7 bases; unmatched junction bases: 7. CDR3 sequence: CASSHRVSGSNEQFF. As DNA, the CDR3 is TGTGCCAGCAGCCACCGGGTTAGCGGGAGTAATGAGCAGTTCTTC.

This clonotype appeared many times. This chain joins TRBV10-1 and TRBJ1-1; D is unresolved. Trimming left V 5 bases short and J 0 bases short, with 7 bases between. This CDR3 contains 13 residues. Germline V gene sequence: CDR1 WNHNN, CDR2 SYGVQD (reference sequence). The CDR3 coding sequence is TGCGCCAGCAGTTCCGCAATGAACACTGAAGCTTTCTTT. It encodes CASSSAMNTEAFF.

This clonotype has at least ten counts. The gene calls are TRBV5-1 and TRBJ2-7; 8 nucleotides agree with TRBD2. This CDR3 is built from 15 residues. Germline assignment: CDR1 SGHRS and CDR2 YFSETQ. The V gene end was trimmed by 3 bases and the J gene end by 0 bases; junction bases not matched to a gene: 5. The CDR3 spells CASSYGLAFSYEQYF. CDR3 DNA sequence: TGCGCCAGCAGCTACGGACTAGCTTTCTCCTACGAGCAGTACTTC.

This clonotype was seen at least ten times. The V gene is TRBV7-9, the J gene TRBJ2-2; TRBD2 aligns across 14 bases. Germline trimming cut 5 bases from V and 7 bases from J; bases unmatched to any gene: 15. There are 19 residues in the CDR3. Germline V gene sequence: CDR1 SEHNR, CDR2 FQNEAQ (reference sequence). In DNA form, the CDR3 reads TGTGCCAGCAGCCGATCCGGACTAGCGGGAGGACCCCGGAGCGGGGAGCTGTTTTTT. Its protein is CASSRSGLAGGPRSGELFF. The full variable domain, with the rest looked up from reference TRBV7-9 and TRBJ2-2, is DTGVSQNPRHKITKRGQNVTFRCDPISEHNRLYWYRQTLGQGPEFLTYFQNEAQLEKSRLLSDRFSAERPKGSFSTLEIQRTEQGDSAMYLCASSRSGLAGGPRSGELFFGEGSRLTVL.

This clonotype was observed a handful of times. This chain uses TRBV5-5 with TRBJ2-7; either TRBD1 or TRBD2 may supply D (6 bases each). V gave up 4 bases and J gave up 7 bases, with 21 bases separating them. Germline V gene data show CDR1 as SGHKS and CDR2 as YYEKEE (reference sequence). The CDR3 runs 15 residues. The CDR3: CASSQNRVQGGEQYF. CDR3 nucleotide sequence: TGTGCCAGCAGCCAGAACAGGGTGCAAGGAGGGGAGCAGTACTTC.